Presented here are 2 T cell receptor beta chains from one specimen sequenced in a study of T cells in women clearing cervical HPV infection. Generated by immunoSEQ multiplex PCR, the TCRdb table keeps only in-frame clones and is missing some. With approximately 44,000 clones in the sample, the ten largest clones hold around 7.6%. The specimen was blood buffy coat. These receptors were obtained from a woman aged 18 to 69 with a cervical HPV16 infection that either progressed to CIN3+ or cleared (not recorded which).

With respect to this clone: The read ends 3 residues before the CDR3 terminus; that terminus is restored from the germline J gene. J is TRBJ1-2 and V is TRBV30; D unclear. Germline CDR1 reads GTSNPN; CDR2 reads SVGIG (reference sequence). The CDR3 has 12 residues. The CDR3 loop reads CAWRLGVGGYTF. Incomplete CDR3 DNA: TGTGCCTGGAGGCTCGGGGTCGGGGGC. The full variable domain, with the rest looked up from reference TRBV30 and TRBJ1-2, is SQTIHQWPATLVQPVGSPLSLECTVEGTSNPNLYWYRQAAGRGLQLLFYSVGIGQISSEVPQNLSASRPQDRQFILSSKKLLLSDSGFYLCAWRLGVGGYTFGSGTRLTVV.

Remarks on this clone: The read terminates 3 residues ahead of where the CDR3 ends, so the germline J gene completes it. The chain employs TRBV10-3 and TRBJ2-1, with 15 bases identical to TRBD2. The CDR3 covers 18 residues. The germline CDR1 and CDR2 sequences are ENHRY and SYGVKD. Trimming cost V 6 bases and J 0 bases; bases outside gene matches: 6. CDR3 bases read: TGTGCCATCAGGGATGGACTAGCGGGGGGGAGCTCCTACAATGAG. This encodes CAIRDGLAGGSSYNE. The entire CDR3 reads CAIRDGLAGGSSYNEQFF.